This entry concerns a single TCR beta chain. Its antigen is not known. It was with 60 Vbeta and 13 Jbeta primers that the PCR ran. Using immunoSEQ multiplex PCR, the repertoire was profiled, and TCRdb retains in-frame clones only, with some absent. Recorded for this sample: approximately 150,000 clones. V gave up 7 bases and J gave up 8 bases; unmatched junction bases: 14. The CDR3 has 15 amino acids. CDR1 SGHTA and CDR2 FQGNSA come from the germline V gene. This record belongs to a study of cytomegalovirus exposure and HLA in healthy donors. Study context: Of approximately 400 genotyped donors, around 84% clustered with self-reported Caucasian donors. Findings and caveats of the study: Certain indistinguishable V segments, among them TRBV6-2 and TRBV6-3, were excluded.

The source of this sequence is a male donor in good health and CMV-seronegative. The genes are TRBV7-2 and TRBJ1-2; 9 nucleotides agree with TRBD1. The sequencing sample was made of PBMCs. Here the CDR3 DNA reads TGTGCCAGCACCCCTCAGGGGGTGACAGGGGGGGGCTACACCTTC. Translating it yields CASTPQGVTGGGYTF.